This passage covers 32 T cell receptor beta chains from one sample sequenced in a study of early T cells in non-severe SARS-CoV-2 infection. Each CDR3 protein gets one entry after TCRdb re-called the 5' RACE reads with MiXCR. The sample lists about 21,000 distinct CDR3 sequences; approximately 5.8% were seen once. Sequences were derived from whole blood, sampled at baseline. All receptors derive from an adult who was a healthcare worker with PCR-confirmed SARS-CoV-2 infection or an uninfected control (not recorded which).

On this clonotype: The junction differs from germline at one of its ends, possibly a read error. The J gene is TRBJ2-7, the V gene TRBV7-9; D perhaps matches TRBD1 (6 bases). The CDR3 covers 15 residues. Per the germline V gene, CDR1 is SEHNR and CDR2 is FQNEAQ (reference sequence). The CDR3 DNA reads TGTGCCAGCAGCCTAGCAGGGGCTGGCTTCTACGAGCAGTACTTC. Amino acid sequence: CASSLAGAGFYEQYF.

This clonotype has ten or more counts. This chain links TRBV18 with TRBJ1-2; 7 bases align to TRBD1. There are 14 residues in the CDR3. The V segment lost 2 bases and the J segment 6 bases; nucleotides outside the gene matches: 6. Germline V gene lookup returns CDR1 KGHSH and CDR2 LQKENI. CDR3 coding DNA: TGTGCCAGCTCACCAAAGGGGGCTGAGAATGGCTACACCTTC. Residues: CASSPKGAENGYTF. Using reference TRBV18 and TRBJ1-2 for the parts outside the CDR3, the full variable domain is NAGVMQNPRHLVRRRGQEARLRCSPMKGHSHVYWYRQLPEEGLKFMVYLQKENIIDESGMPKERFSAEFPKEGPSILRIQQVVRGDSAAYFCASSPKGAENGYTFGSGTRLTVV.

The CDR3 reads CASSPFDRVNTGELFF. CDR3 bases: TGTGCCAGCTCACCCTTCGACAGGGTAAACACCGGGGAGCTGTTTTTT. J is TRBJ2-2 and V is TRBV18, with 7 bases identical to TRBD1. The V and J ends lost 3 bases and 2 bases, in that order; junction bases with no gene match: 6. This CDR3 comprises 16 residues. CDR1 KGHSH and CDR2 LQKENI come from the germline V gene.

In this sample, this clonotype turned up many times. The chain uses TRBV30 and TRBJ2-4; D perhaps matches TRBD1 (5 bases). Trimming left V 5 bases short and J 8 bases short, with 13 bases between. Looked up from germline, CDR1 is GTSNPN and CDR2 is SVGIG (reference sequence). The CDR3 contains 12 residues. CDR3 protein: CAWAPDRYIQYF. For the CDR3, the DNA is TGTGCCTGGGCCCCTGACAGATACATTCAGTACTTC.

This clonotype was counted ten times or more. This rearrangement joins TRBV7-3 to TRBJ1-2; TRBD1 matches 7 bases. In germline, CDR1 is SGHTA, CDR2 FQGTGA. CDR3 length: 14 residues. Germline trimming cut 7 bases from V and 8 bases from J; bases unmatched to any gene: 13. The chain's CDR3 is CASTPTGTLEGYTF. As DNA, the CDR3 is TGTGCCAGCACCCCGACAGGGACCTTGGAGGGCTACACCTTC.

This clonotype was detected only a few times. This chain uses TRBV29-1 with TRBJ1-2; no clear D gene. CDR3 length equals 11 residues. Per germline, CDR1 SQVTM and CDR2 ANQGSEA. Here the CDR3 reads CNAVAAYGYTF. CDR3 sequence (DNA): TGCAACGCCGTAGCCGCCTATGGCTACACCTTC.

This clonotype came up many times. The chain has TRBV5-1 and TRBJ2-7; D is ambiguous. Trimming removed 0 bases at V and 6 bases at J, with 4 bases between. CDR3 length: 11 residues. CDR1 is SGHRS, CDR2 YFSETQ, per germline. In DNA form, the CDR3 reads TGCGCCAGCAGCTTGGCGACCGAGCAGTACTTC. Translation: CASSLATEQYF.

The V call is TRBV6-5, the J call TRBJ1-2; TRBD1 aligns across 8 bases. J lost 4 bases, V lost 6 bases, and 4 bases had no gene match. Germline V gives CDR1 MNHEY, CDR2 SVGAGI. The CDR3 is 13 residues long. CDR3 nucleotides: TGTGCCAGCAGGGATGGACAGGGCTATGGCTACACCTTC. It codes for CASRDGQGYGYTF.

This clonotype is labeled medium-sized. The V and J genes are TRBV6-5 and TRBJ2-5; 8 nucleotides align to TRBD1. The CDR3 contains 14 residues. Germline assignment: CDR1 MNHEY and CDR2 SVGAGI. V dropped 2 bases and J dropped 4; count of bases not matched to a gene: 3. CDR3: CASSYGQGGETQYF. CDR3 bases: TGTGCCAGCAGTTACGGACAGGGTGGAGAGACCCAGTACTTC.

This clonotype was counted at least ten times. The chain uses TRBV5-1 and TRBJ2-2, with 9 positions matching TRBD2. This CDR3 comprises 16 residues. The germline gives CDR1 SGHRS, CDR2 YFSETQ. The V gene end was trimmed by 4 bases and the J gene end by 0 bases; junction bases not matched to a gene: 4. DNA for the CDR3: TGCGCCAGCAGCGGGGCTAGCGGGACGAACACCGGGGAGCTGTTTTTT. Its protein product is CASSGASGTNTGELFF.

By share, this clonotype counts as medium-sized. The chain uses TRBV7-2 and TRBJ2-5, with TRBD1 matching over 7 bases. Germline loops: CDR1 SGHTA, CDR2 FQGNSA. This CDR3 is 15 amino acids long. V was pared by 5 bases and J by 5 bases, with 11 bases of the junction left unmatched. The CDR3 region has the DNA TGTGCCAGCAGCATCGGGACAGCGAGAGGGGAGACCCAGTACTTC. Amino acids: CASSIGTARGETQYF.

This clonotype was found many times. The chain has TRBV7-3 and TRBJ2-5; D not certain. The CDR3 length is 13 residues. CDR1 and CDR2 (germline): SGHTA, FQGTGA. V gave up 3 bases and J gave up 0 bases, with 5 bases separating them. The CDR3, as DNA: TGTGCCAGCAGCTTCGGGTACCAAGAGACCCAGTACTTC. Translating gives CASSFGYQETQYF.

In its sample, this clonotype was seen a few times. V usage is TRBV12-3 or TRBV12-4 and J usage is TRBJ2-3, with a tentative D call TRBD1 (5 bases). The V end lost 3 bases, the J end lost 0 bases, and 10 bases lay between the germline ends. The CDR3 is 15 amino acids. In nucleotides, the CDR3 is TGTGCCAGCAGTTTTGTAGGGGCTAGCACAGATACGCAGTATTTT. As protein: CASSFVGASTDTQYF.

This clonotype was seen a few times. The V and J genes are TRBV2 and TRBJ1-2; no definite D call. Per the germline V gene, CDR1 is SNHLY and CDR2 is FYNNEI. The CDR3 has 15 amino acids. V shed 9 bases and J shed 3 bases, with 20 bases lying between them. The CDR3 reads CARGGASVVDYGYTF. Written as DNA, the CDR3 is TGTGCCAGGGGTGGCGCTTCAGTTGTGGACTATGGCTACACCTTC.

This clonotype has at least ten counts. The chain is built from TRBV10-1 and TRBJ2-7, with 8 bases identical to TRBD1. Germline lookup yields CDR1 WNHNN and CDR2 SYGVQD (reference sequence). J was trimmed by 3 bases and V by 2 bases; bases with no gene match: 6. The CDR3 loop spans 15 amino acids. DNA of the CDR3: TGCGCCAGCAGTGAGCGTCCAGGGGGCATCTACGAGCAGTACTTC. Protein: CASSERPGGIYEQYF.

J is TRBJ2-1 and V is TRBV5-4; TRBD2 agrees at 11 bases. There are 15 residues in the CDR3. Per the germline V gene, CDR1 is SGHNT and CDR2 is YYREEE (reference sequence). V was pared by 3 bases and J by 8 bases, with 7 bases of the junction left unmatched. This CDR3 is CASSSGVAGGYEQFF. The CDR3 DNA is TGTGCCAGCAGCTCCGGGGTAGCGGGGGGGTATGAGCAGTTCTTC.

This clonotype has a count of ten or more. This chain joins TRBV20-1 and TRBJ1-5; D unresolved. Trimming cost V 1 base and J 3 bases, with 7 bases left between them. This CDR3 spans 13 amino acids. Germline V gene lookup returns CDR1 DFQATT and CDR2 SNEGSKA (reference sequence). The CDR3 nucleotides are TGCAGTGCTAGAGCCCTGGACAATCAGCCCCAGCATTTT. This gives the protein CSARALDNQPQHF.

This clonotype was detected a few times. This sequence joins TRBV5-1 and TRBJ1-2, with D unclear. The germline CDR1 and CDR2 sequences are SGHRS and YFSETQ. The CDR3 has 12 amino acids. Trimming removed 4 bases at V and 8 bases at J, with 12 bases between. Here the CDR3 DNA reads TGCGCCAGCAGCGTCGGACTGTCAGGCTACACCTTC. Protein sequence: CASSVGLSGYTF.

The CDR3 nucleotides read TGTGCCAGCTCACCGCAGAGGGGGGGCCACCGGTCCGCTTTCTTT. This encodes CASSPQRGGHRSAFF. The chain couples TRBV18 to TRBJ1-1; D possibly corresponds to TRBD1 (6 bases). Germline CDR1 is KGHSH and CDR2 is LQKENI. The CDR3 is made up of 15 amino acids. With 3 bases removed from V and 11 bases from J, the gap between germline ends came to 22 bases.

The gene calls are TRBV6-2 or TRBV6-3 and TRBJ2-3; 8 bases match TRBD2. The V and J ends lost 6 bases and 2 bases, in that order; junction bases with no gene match: 13. Germline V gene data show CDR1 as MNHEY and CDR2 as SVGEGT. The CDR3 contains 17 residues. This CDR3 reads CASSQVSSGTYTDTQYF. For the CDR3, the DNA is TGTGCCAGCAGCCAAGTTAGTAGCGGGACCTACACAGATACGCAGTATTTT.

This clonotype was counted ten times or more. The V call is TRBV14, the J call TRBJ2-4; D perhaps matches TRBD1 (5 bases). This CDR3 comprises 15 residues. The germline V gene encodes CDR1 SGHDN and CDR2 FVKESK. Trimming took off 6 bases at V and 7 bases at J, with 19 bases between the two ends. CDR3 region: CASSTSGLFRNIQYF. As DNA, the CDR3 is TGTGCCAGCAGTACTTCAGGGTTGTTCAGGAACATTCAGTACTTC.

This clonotype came up many times. The rearrangement links TRBV7-6 to TRBJ1-1, with D hard to call. V dropped 1 base and J dropped 7 bases, with 10 bases sitting between them. The CDR3 covers 13 residues. Per the germline V gene, CDR1 is SGHVS and CDR2 is FNYEAQ. CDR3 loop: CASSLGEGGEAFF. DNA of the CDR3: TGTGCCAGCAGCTTAGGGGAGGGTGGTGAAGCTTTCTTT.

This clonotype appeared a few times. CDR3 amino acids: CASSTNAGNTIYF. CDR3 DNA: TGTGCCAGCAGCACTAATGCTGGAAACACCATATATTTT. The chain joins TRBV7-3 to TRBJ1-3, with D uncertain. With 5 bases removed from V and 2 bases from J, the gap between germline ends came to 7 bases. Germline V gene lookup returns CDR1 SGHTA and CDR2 FQGTGA. The CDR3 length is 13 residues.

This clonotype was observed a few times. This sequence joins TRBV4-1 and TRBJ1-3, with TRBD1 as a possible D gene (5 bases). The CDR3 length is 15 residues. Per the germline V gene, CDR1 is MGHRA and CDR2 is YSYEKL. Trimming left V 2 bases short and J 4 bases short, with 12 bases between. This CDR3 is CASSQTRDFGNTIYF. For the CDR3, the DNA is TGCGCCAGCAGCCAAACCAGGGATTTCGGAAACACCATATATTTT.

This clonotype occurred many times. CDR3 in DNA: TGCGCCAGCAGCCAAGATTCTAGGTCTAGTCAGCCCCAGCATTTT. Translating gives CASSQDSRSSQPQHF. The V call is TRBV4-3, the J call TRBJ1-5; D uncertain. This CDR3 has 15 residues. V lost 0 bases to trimming and J lost 6 bases, with 12 bases between them. Germline-derived CDR1 and CDR2 are LGHNA and YSLEER.

The chain uses TRBV20-1 and TRBJ2-1, with D maybe TRBD2 (5 bases). Trimming removed 2 bases from V and 10 bases from J, with 21 bases in between. The V gene's germline CDR1 is DFQATT and CDR2 SNEGSKA (reference sequence). The CDR3 contains 15 residues. In nucleotides, the CDR3 is TGCAGTGCTAGATCCTTCCGAGAGAGGGCGGAGGAGCAGTTCTTC. Residues: CSARSFRERAEEQFF.

This clonotype was seen many times. The CDR3 DNA follows: TGCGCCAGCAGCGTTACTAGCGGGGGGCCACGTGTCACGCAGTATTTT. Its protein is CASSVTSGGPRVTQYF. The rearrangement joins TRBV5-1 to TRBJ2-3, with 12 bases matching TRBD2. Germline V gives CDR1 SGHRS, CDR2 YFSETQ. The CDR3 loop spans 16 amino acids. With 4 bases clipped from V and 9 bases from J, the junction kept 12 bases outside the gene matches. Full variable domain (missing parts from reference TRBV5-1 and TRBJ2-3): KAGVTQTPRYLIKTRGQQVTLSCSPISGHRSVSWYQQTPGQGLQFLFEYFSETQRNKGNFPGRFSGRQFSNSRSEMNVSTLELGDSALYLCASSVTSGGPRVTQYFGPGTRLTVL.

The sample holds many counts of this clonotype. The chain uses TRBV27 and TRBJ1-2; 7 nucleotides line up with TRBD1. This CDR3 spans 17 amino acids. Germline trimming cut 5 bases from V and 0 bases from J; bases unmatched to any gene: 12. Germline V lookup: CDR1 MNHEY, CDR2 SMNVEV (reference sequence). CDR3 amino acids: CASSLRQGRTANYGYTF. DNA of the CDR3: TGTGCCAGCAGTCTCCGACAGGGTCGGACCGCTAACTATGGCTACACCTTC.

This clonotype occurred many times. The J gene is TRBJ2-3, the V gene TRBV7-9; a possible D gene is TRBD2 (5 bases). The CDR3 totals 16 residues. The germline V gene encodes CDR1 SEHNR and CDR2 FQNEAQ (reference sequence). V was trimmed by 1 base and J by 4 bases, leaving 15 bases between them. This chain's CDR3 is CASSLGQSGIADTQYF. The CDR3 nucleotides are TGTGCCAGCAGCTTAGGCCAATCGGGGATCGCAGATACGCAGTATTTT.

The sample holds many counts of this clonotype. The chain uses TRBV19 and TRBJ2-5; D possibly uses TRBD1 or TRBD2 (6 bases each). Germline assignment: CDR1 LNHDA and CDR2 SQIVND (reference sequence). The CDR3 is 14 residues long. Trimming stripped 1 base from V and 1 base from J, with 7 bases between. The CDR3, as DNA: TGTGCCAGTAGTATAGCGGGGGCCCAAGAGACCCAGTACTTC. Translating it yields CASSIAGAQETQYF.

The chain couples TRBV20-1 to TRBJ2-5; 13 positions match TRBD2. The CDR3 is 14 amino acids. The trim removed 5 bases at V and 6 bases at J, leaving 6 bases unmatched. Germline-derived CDR1 and CDR2 are DFQATT and SNEGSKA (reference sequence). As DNA, the CDR3 is TGCAGTGCTGTGGGACTAGCGGGATCCCAGACCCAGTACTTC. Translation gives CSAVGLAGSQTQYF.

This chain connects TRBV10-3 to TRBJ2-2, with a possible D match to TRBD1 (5 bases). The germline gives CDR1 ENHRY, CDR2 SYGVKD. V was clipped by 2 bases and J by 4 bases, with 11 bases between them. The CDR3 totals 15 residues. The CDR3: CAISEGRASTGELFF. For the CDR3, the DNA is TGTGCCATCAGTGAGGGCAGGGCAAGCACCGGGGAGCTGTTTTTT.